This T cell receptor beta chain was obtained from a study of cytomegalovirus exposure and HLA in healthy donors. V lost 4 bases, J lost 5 bases, and 7 bases stayed unmatched. The CDR3 totals 14 residues. In germline, CDR1 is SGHRS, CDR2 YFSETQ. This clone was seen only a few times. Antigen unknown. The PCR was carried out with 60 Vbeta primers and 13 Jbeta primers. Data came from immunoSEQ multiplex PCR; TCRdb stores just in-frame clones and leaves some out. The data show roughly 180,000 clones, with roughly 10% seen just once and about 1.2% held by the top ten. Overall study results and limits: Clonal expansion, a later analysis showed, was greater in HLA-associated TCR beta chains than in equally common others.

The receptor was derived from a woman younger than 45 in good health and CMV-seropositive. The sample comprised PBMCs. V gene TRBV5-1 combines with J gene TRBJ1-2; TRBD1 agrees at 8 bases. CDR3 protein: CASSEDRGVYGYTF. CDR3 sequence (DNA): TGCGCCAGCAGCGAAGACAGGGGAGTTTATGGCTACACCTTC.